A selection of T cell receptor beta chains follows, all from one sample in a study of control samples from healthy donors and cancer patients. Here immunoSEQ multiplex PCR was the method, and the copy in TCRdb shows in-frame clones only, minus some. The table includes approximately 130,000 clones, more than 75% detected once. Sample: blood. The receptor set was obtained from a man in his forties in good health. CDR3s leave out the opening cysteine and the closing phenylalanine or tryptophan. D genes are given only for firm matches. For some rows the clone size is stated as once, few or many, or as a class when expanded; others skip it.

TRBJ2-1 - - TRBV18 ASSPTGGSYNEQF
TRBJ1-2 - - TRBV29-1 SVEVGRGKDGYT
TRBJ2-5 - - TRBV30 AWRWGAQETQY
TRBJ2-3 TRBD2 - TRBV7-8 ASSGIAGGTDTQY
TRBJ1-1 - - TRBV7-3 ASSPGGQGDTEAF
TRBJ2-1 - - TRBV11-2 ASSLAGENNEQF
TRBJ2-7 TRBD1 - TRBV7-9 ASSSRDRTYEQY
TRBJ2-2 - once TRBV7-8 ASSLGSGIRTGELF
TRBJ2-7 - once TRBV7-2 ASSLFPLEPYEQY
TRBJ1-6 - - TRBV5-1 ASSQDPRGDSPLH
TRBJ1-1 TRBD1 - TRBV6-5 ASSQTGGTEAF
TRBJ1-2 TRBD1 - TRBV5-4 ASSLVLQGVDGYT
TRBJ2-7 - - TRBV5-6 ASSLDSGYEQY
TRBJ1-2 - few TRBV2 ASSEGGQWGYT
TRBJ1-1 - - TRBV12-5 ASGLGAAHLLNTEAF
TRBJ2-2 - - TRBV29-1 SVERLMNTGELF
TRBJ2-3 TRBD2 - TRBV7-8 ASSPGQRGGGTDTQY
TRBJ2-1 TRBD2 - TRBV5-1 ASSLAGETYNEQF
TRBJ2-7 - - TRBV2 ASSELGGPPYEQY
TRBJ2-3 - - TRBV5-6 ASSSYRFTDTQY
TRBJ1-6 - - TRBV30 AWRGPRVPGSPLH
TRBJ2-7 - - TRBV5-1 ASSLASSYEQY
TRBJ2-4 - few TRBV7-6 ASSLQVGRGIQY
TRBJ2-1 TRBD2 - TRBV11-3 ASSPSGGNGEQF
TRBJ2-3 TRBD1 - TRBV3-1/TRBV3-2 ASSRTTGSDTQY
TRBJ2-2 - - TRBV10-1 ASSESGINTGELF
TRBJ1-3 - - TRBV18 ASSPRPAGAGNTIY
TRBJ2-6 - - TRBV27 ASSLRQGGSGANVLT
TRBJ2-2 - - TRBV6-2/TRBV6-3 ASSPSSAGELF
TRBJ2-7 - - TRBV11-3 ASSLAGGIPSYEQY
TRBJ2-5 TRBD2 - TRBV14 ARSQDGGAGSLRGTQY
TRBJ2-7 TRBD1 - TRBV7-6 ASSLPDRAISYEQY
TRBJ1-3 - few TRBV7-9 ASSLGRERRQSGNTIY
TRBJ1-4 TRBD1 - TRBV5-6 ASRRGQWEKLF
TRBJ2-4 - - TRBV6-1 ASSEVQDKQY
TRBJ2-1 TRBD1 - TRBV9 ASSGDRGRV
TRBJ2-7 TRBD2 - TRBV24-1 ATSGGSYEQY
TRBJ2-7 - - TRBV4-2 ASSQDWTVSYEQY
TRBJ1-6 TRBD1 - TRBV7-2 ASSTGTGNSPLH
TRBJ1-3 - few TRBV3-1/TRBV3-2 ASSYSGNTIY
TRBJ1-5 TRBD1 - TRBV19 ASSWTGAFNQPQH
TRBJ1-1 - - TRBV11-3 ASSLEAGSALEAF
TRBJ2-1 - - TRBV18 ASSPPSSNEQF
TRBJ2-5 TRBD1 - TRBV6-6 ASSPWMRGGSEETQY
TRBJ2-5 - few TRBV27 ASKAWRGAQETQY
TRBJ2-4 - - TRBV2 ASSEVTTKNIQY
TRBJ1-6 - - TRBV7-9 ASSLPNSPLH